This T cell receptor beta chain was profiled in a study of T cell responses to AZD1222 COVID-19 vaccine. Looking at the study overall: Recipients boosted at about 4 weeks or about 12 weeks are pooled. Study-wide results and caveats: Possibly, clonal diversity was underestimated; donors were largely white British and included more females. Scientists sampled the repertoires only once the peak T cell response had passed. The study identified only five to seven AZD1222 recipients as seropositive at baseline.

Assay used: immunoSEQ multiplex PCR; TCRdb lists only in-frame clones, some missing. The sample holds 100,000 to 150,000 clones, 80% to 90% seen once. The length of the CDR3 is 12 residues. The germline V and J ends were trimmed by 4 bases and 6 bases, with 7 bases remaining between them. Germline loops: CDR1 SGHNT, CDR2 YENEEA. As to this clone: Its specificity is unknown.

Source: peripheral blood, taken on day 0 of AZD1222 vaccination. V is TRBV11-3 and J is TRBJ2-1; D gene uncertain. The receptor's source is an adult in good health. As DNA, the CDR3 is TGTGCCAGCAGCTCAACGGGCAATGAGCAGTTCTTC. Amino acids: CASSSTGNEQFF.